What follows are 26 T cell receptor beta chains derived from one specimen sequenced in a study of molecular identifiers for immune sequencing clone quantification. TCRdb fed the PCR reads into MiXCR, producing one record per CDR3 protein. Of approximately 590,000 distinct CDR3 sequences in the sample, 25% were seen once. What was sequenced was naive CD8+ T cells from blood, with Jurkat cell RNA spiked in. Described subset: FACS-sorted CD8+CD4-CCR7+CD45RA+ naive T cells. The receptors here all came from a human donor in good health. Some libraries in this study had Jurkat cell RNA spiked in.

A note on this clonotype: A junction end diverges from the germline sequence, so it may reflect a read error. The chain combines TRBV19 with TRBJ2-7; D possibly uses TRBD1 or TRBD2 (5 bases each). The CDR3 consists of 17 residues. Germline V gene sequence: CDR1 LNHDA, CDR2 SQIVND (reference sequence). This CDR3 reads CASSIADPPGRSYGQYF. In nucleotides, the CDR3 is TGTGCCAGTAGTATAGCCGACCCCCCGGGACGATCCTACGGGCAGTACTTC.

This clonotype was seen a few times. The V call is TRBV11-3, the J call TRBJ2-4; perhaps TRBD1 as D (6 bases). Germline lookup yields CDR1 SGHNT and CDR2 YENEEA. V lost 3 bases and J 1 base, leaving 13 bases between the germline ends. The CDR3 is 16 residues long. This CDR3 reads CASSFLWGLAKNIQYF. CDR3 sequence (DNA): TGTGCCAGCAGCTTCCTTTGGGGGCTTGCCAAAAACATTCAGTACTTC.

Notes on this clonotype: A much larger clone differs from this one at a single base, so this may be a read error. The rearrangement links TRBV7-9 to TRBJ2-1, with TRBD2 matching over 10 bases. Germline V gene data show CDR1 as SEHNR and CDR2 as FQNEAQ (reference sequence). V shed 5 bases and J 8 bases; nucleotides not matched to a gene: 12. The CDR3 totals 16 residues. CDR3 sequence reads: CASSPKEGLAFDEQFF. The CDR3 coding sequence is TGTGCCAGCAGCCCCAAGGAGGGACTAGCGTTCGATGAGCAGTTCTTC.

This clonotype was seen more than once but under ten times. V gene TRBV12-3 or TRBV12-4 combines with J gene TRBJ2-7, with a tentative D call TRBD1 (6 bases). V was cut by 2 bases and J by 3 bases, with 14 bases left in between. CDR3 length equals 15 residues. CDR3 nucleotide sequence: TGTGCCAGCAGTTTAAGTCTGGGGGCGCTCTACGAGCAGTACTTC. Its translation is CASSLSLGALYEQYF.

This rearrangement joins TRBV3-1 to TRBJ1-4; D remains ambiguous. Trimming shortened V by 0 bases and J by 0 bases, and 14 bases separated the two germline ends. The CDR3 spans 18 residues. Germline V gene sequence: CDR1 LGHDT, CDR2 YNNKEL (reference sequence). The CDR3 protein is CASSQEGPRTATNEKLFF. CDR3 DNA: TGTGCCAGCAGCCAAGAAGGACCCCGAACCGCAACTAATGAAAAACTGTTTTTT.

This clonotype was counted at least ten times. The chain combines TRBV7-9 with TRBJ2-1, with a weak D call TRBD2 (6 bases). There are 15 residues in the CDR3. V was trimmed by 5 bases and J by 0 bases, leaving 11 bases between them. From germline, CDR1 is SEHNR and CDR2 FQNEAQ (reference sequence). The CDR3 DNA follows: TGTGCCAGCAGCGCTAGCGCTAGCTCCTACAATGAGCAGTTCTTC. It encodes CASSASASSYNEQFF.

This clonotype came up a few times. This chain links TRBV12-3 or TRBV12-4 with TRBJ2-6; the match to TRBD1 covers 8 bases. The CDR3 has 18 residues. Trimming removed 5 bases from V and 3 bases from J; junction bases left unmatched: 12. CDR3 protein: CASSAPGQGVGGANVLTF. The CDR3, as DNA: TGTGCCAGCAGTGCCCCCGGACAGGGAGTCGGTGGGGCCAACGTCCTGACTTTC.

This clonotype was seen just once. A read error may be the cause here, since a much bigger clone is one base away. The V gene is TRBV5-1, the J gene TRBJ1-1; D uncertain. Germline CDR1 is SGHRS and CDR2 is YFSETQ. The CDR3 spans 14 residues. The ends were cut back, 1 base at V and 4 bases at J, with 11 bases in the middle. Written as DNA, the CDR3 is TGCGCCAGCAGCTTGTCGGGTATTGTCACTGAAGCTTTCTTT. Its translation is CASSLSGIVTEAFF.

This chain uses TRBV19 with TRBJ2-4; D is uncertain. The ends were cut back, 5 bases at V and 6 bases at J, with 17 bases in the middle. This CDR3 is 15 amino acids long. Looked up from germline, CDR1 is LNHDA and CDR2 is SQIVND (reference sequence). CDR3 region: CASSWGGGDLNIQYF. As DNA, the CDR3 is TGTGCCAGTAGTTGGGGTGGTGGGGATTTAAACATTCAGTACTTC.

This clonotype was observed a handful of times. The CDR3 DNA reads as TGTGCCAGTTCAAGGGGCGCACCCTATGGCTACACCTTC. Amino acid sequence: CASSRGAPYGYTF. The chain links TRBV12-3 or TRBV12-4 to TRBJ1-2; possible D gene TRBD1, 5 bases. The length of the CDR3 is 13 residues. The V end lost 9 bases, the J end lost 4 bases, and 15 bases lay between the germline ends.

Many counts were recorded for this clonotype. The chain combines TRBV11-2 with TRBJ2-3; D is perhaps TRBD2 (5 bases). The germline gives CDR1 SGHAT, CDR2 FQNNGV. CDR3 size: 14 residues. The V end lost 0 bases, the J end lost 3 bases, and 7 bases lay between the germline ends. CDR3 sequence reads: CASSLDPGTDTQYF. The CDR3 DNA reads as TGTGCCAGCAGCTTAGATCCGGGGACAGATACGCAGTATTTT.

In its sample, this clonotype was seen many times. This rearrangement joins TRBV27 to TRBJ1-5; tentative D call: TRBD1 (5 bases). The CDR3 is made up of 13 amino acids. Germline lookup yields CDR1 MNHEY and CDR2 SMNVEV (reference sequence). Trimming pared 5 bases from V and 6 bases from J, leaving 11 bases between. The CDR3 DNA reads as TGTGCCAGCAGTCCGTCAACAGGTCAGCCCCAGCATTTT. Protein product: CASSPSTGQPQHF.

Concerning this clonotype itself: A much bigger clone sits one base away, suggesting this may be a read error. CDR3 DNA sequence: TGTGCCAGCAGCGTAGAAGGCTATCACACAGCTACGCAGTATTTT. Residues: CASSVEGYHTATQYF. The V gene is TRBV9, the J gene TRBJ2-3, with unresolved D. Germline assignment: CDR1 SGDLS and CDR2 YYNGEE. The CDR3 is made up of 15 amino acids.

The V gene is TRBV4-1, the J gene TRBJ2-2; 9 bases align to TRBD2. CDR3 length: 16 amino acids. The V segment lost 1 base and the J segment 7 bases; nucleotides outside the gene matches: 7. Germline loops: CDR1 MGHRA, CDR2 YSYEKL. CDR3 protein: CASSQVLAGELGELFF. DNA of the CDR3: TGCGCCAGCAGCCAAGTGTTAGCGGGAGAGCTCGGGGAGCTGTTTTTT.

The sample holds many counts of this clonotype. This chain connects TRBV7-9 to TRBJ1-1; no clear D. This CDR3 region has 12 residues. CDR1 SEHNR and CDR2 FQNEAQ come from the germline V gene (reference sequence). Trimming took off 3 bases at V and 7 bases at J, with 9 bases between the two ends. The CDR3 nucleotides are TGTGCCAGCAGCTTCCCAGAGAATGAAGCTTTCTTT. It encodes CASSFPENEAFF.

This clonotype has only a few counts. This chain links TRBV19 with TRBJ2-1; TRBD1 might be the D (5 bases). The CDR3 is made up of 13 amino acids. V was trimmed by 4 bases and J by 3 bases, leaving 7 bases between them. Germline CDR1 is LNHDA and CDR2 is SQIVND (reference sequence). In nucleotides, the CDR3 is TGTGCCAGTAGTACCCAGGGCTACAATGAGCAGTTCTTC. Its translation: CASSTQGYNEQFF.

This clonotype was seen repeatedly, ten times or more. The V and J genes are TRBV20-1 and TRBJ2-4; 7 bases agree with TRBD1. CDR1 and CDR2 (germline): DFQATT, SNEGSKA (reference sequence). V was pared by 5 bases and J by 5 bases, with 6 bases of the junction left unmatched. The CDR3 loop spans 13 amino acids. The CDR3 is CSAYEQGQNIQYF. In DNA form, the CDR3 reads TGCAGTGCTTATGAACAGGGGCAAAACATTCAGTACTTC.

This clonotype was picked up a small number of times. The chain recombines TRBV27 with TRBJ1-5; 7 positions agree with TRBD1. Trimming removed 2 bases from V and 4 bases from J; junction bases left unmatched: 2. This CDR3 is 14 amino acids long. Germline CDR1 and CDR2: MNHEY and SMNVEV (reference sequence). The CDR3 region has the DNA TGTGCCAGCAGTTTACTGGGACAGAATCAGCCCCAGCATTTT. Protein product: CASSLLGQNQPQHF.

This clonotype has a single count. As DNA, the CDR3 is TGCGCCAGCAGTGGCCAAGACAGGCTCCCGTTCATAGATACGCAGTATTTT. Protein: CASSGQDRLPFIDTQYF. This rearrangement joins TRBV10-2 to TRBJ2-3; D possibly corresponds to TRBD1 (6 bases). V lost 4 bases to trimming and J lost 5 bases, with 22 bases between them. The CDR3 length is 17 residues. The V gene's germline CDR1 is WSHSY and CDR2 SAAADI.

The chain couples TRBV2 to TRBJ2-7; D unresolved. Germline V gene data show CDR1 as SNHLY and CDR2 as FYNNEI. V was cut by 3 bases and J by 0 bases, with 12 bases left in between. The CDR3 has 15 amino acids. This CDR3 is CASSDGRLYSYEQYF. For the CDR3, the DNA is TGTGCCAGCAGTGACGGACGTCTCTACTCCTACGAGCAGTACTTC.

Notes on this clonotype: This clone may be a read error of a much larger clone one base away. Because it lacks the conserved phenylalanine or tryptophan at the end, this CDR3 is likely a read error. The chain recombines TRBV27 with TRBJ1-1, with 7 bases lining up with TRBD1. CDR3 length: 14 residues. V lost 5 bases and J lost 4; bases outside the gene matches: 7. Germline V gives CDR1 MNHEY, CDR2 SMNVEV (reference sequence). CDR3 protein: CASSTQGVGTEAFL. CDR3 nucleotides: TGTGCCAGCAGTACCCAGGGGGTCGGCACTGAAGCTTTCCTT.

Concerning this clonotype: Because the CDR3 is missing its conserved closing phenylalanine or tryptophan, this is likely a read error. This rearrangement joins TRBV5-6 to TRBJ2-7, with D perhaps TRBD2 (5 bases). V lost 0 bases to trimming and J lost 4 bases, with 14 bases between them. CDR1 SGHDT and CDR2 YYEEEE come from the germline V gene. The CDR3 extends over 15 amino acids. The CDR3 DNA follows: TGTGCCAGCAGCTTGGAGGCGGGTTTAGCGTACGAGCAGTACTGC. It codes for CASSLEAGLAYEQYC.

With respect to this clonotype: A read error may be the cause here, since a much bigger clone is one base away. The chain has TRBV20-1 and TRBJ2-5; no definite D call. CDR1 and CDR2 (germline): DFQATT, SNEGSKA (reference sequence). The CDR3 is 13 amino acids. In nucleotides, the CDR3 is TGCAGTGCCAGAGGTCGCCTCCAAGAGACCCGGTACTTC. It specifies CSARGRLQETRYF.

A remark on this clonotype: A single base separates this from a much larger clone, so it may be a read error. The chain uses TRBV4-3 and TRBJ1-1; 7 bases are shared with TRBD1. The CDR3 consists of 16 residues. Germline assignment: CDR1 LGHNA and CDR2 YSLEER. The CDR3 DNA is TGCGCCGGCAGCCAAGATTTGGTTGCAGGGGGGACTGAAGCTTTCTTT. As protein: CAGSQDLVAGGTEAFF.

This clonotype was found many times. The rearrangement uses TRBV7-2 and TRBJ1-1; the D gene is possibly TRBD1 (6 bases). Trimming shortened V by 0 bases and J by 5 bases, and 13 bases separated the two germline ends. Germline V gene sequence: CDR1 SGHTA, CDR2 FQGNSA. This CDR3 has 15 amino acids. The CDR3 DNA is TGTGCCAGCAGCTTAGCGTATGGGCAGGGGACTGAAGCTTTCTTT. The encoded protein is CASSLAYGQGTEAFF.

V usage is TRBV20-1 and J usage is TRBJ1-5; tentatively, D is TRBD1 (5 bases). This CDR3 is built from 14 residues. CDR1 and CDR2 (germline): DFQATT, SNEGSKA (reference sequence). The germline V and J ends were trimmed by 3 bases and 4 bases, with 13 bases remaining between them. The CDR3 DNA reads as TGCAGTGCTAGTGGGGGAACGGGGAATCAGCCCCAGCATTTT. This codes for CSASGGTGNQPQHF.